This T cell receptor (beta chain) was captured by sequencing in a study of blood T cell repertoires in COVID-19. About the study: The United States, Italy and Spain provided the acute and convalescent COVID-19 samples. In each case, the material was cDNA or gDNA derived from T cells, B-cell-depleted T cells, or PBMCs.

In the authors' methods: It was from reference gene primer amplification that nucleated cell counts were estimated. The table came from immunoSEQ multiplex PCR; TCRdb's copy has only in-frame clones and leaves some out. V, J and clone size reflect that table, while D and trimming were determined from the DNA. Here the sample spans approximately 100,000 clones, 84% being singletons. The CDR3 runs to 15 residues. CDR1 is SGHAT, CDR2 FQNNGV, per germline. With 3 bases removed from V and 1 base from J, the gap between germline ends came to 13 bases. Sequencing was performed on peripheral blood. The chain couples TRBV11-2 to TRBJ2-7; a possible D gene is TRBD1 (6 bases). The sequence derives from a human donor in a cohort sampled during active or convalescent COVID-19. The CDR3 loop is CASSFRTAFSYEQYF. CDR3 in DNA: TGTGCCAGCAGCTTTCGGACAGCTTTTTCCTACGAGCAGTACTTC.